This T cell receptor beta chain was documented in a study of blood T cell repertoires in COVID-19 (dated by TCRdb to the early 2020s). The study in broad terms: The collaborator samples originated in the United States, Italy and Spain and spanned the acute and convalescent phases of COVID-19. The material from the prospective study consisted of cDNA or gDNA derived from T cells, B-cell-depleted T cells, or PBMCs. Deeply sampled blood TCRbeta repertoires from subjects exposed to, actively infected with, or recovered from COVID-19 were included in the dataset. The repertoires were released in a freely available public database meant as a resource for research on the immune response to SARS-CoV-2. The samples were drawn from two sources: the first 160 participants of the ongoing ImmuneRACE study, and approximately 1,300 subjects contributed by 6 global collaborators. The sample metadata nearly always contained a de-identified subject ID, COVID-19 status, age in years and sex. HLA class I and class II types, where available, came from metadata supplied by the sample provider rather than from assay-based typing. General study outcomes and caveats: The quantity of clinical and demographic metadata differed by source and by participant and was supplied without curation.

As to this clone: What this receptor recognizes is not known. The input lacks base qualities; no much larger clone sits a single base away.

TCRbeta CDR3 regions were amplified from genomic DNA using the immunoSEQ Assay, a bias-controlled multiplex PCR. Processing in the source paper ran as follows. Within the assay, amplification of reference gene primers was used to estimate how many nucleated cells each sample contained. To quantify the absolute abundance of each unique TCRbeta CDR3 rearrangement, sequence reads were collapsed and filtered. For each sample, productive Simpson clonality was calculated as the square root of Simpson's diversity index across productive rearrangements. TCRdb provides this immuneACCESS table in a form limited to in-frame rearrangements. Some clones are lacking; in checked studies, under half of them reflect an unresolved V gene, and why the rest are absent is not known. V and J calls and clone size are those listed in that table; D and trimming were worked out from the DNA. Within this sample are about 230,000 clones, with roughly 90% of them counted one time only. The top ten constitute less than 3.5% of the sample.

The collaborating institutions used their own protocols to collect whole blood in K2EDTA tubes. For TCRbeta analysis, collaborators shipped samples in one of three forms: frozen whole blood, isolated PBMCs, or DNA extracted from either of those sample types. The source is a woman in her sixties with acute or convalescent COVID-19. Material: peripheral blood.

The CDR3 protein sequence reads: CASSASTSPTNTGELFF. The bases read TGTGCCAGCAGTGCCTCGACTAGCCCAACGAACACCGGGGAGCTGTTTTTT. The chain is made from TRBV6-4 and TRBJ2-2, and 7 junction bases match TRBD2. The cysteine opens and the phenylalanine closes a CDR3 of 17 amino acids. Of all the DNA, just the CDR3 is kept, 51 bases in frame from base 1. The germline V gene encodes CDR1 MRHNA and CDR2 SNTAGT. Compared with germline, V lacks 4 bases and J lacks 0 bases; bases without a gene match: 8.